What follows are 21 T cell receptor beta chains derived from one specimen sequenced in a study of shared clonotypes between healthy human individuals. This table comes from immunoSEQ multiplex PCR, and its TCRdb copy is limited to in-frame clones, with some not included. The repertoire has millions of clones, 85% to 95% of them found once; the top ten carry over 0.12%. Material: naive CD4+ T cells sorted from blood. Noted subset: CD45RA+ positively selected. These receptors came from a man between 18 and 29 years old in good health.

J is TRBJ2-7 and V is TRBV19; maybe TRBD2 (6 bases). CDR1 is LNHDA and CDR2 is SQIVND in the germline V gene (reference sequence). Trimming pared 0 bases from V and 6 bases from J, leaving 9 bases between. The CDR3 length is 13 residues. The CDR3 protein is CASSIEGGIEQYF. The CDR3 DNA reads TGTGCCAGTAGTATAGAAGGAGGGATCGAGCAGTACTTC.

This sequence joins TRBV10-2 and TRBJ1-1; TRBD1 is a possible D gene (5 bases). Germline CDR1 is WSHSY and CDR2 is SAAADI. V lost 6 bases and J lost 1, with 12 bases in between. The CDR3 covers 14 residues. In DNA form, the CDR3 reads TGCGCCAGCAGAGAGAGGGGTACGAACACTGAAGCTTTCTTT. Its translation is CASRERGTNTEAFF.

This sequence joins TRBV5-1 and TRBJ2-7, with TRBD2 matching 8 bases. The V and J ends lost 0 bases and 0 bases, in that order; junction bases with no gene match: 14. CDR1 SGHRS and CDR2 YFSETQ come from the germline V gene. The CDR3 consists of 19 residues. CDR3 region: CASSLVLGGGPASSYEQYF. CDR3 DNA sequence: TGCGCCAGCAGCTTGGTGCTCGGGGGGGGTCCTGCCTCCTCCTACGAGCAGTACTTC.

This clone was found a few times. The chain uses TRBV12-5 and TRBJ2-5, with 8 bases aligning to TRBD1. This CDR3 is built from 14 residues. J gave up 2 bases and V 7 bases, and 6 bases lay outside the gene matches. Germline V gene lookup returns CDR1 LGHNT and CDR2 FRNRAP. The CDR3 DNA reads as TGTGCTAGTGCCTGGACAGGGACACAAGAGACCCAGTACTTC. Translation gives CASAWTGTQETQYF.

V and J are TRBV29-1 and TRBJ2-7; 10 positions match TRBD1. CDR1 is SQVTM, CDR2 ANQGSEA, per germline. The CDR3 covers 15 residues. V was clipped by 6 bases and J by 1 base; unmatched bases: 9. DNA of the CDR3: TGCAGCGTCCCGGGACAGGGGCCAGATTCCTACGAGCAGTACTTC. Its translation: CSVPGQGPDSYEQYF.

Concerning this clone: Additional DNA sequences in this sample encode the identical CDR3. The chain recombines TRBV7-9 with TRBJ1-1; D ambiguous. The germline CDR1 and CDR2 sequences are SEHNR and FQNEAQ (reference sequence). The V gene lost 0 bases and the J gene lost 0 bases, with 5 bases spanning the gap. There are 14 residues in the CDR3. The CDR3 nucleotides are TGTGCCAGCAGCTTAGCGGCGGTGAACACTGAAGCTTTCTTT. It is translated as CASSLAAVNTEAFF.

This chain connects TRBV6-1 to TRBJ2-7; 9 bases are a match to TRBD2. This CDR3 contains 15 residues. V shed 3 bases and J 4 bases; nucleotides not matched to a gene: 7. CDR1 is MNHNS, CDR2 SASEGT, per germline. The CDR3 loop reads CASSETFSGGYEQYF. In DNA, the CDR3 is TGTGCCAGCAGTGAGACTTTTAGCGGGGGTTACGAGCAGTACTTC.

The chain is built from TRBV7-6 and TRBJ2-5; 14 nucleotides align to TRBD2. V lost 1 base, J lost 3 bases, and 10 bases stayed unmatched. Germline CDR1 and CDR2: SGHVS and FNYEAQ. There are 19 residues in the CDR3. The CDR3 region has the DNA TGTGCCAGCAGCTTAGTCCAACCGGGACTAGCGGGAGTTGAAGAGACCCAGTACTTC. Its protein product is CASSLVQPGLAGVEETQYF.

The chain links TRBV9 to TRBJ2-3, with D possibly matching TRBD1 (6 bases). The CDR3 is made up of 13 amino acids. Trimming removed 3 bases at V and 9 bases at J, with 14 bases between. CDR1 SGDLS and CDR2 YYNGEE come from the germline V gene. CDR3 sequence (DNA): TGTGCCAGCAGCGGAAACAGGGAGCCGACGCAGTATTTT. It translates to CASSGNREPTQYF.

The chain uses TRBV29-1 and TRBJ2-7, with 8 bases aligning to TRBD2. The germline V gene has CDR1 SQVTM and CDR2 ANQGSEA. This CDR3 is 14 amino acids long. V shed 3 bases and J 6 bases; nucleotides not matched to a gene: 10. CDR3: CSVDSPAGGFEQYF. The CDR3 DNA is TGCAGCGTTGACAGTCCTGCGGGGGGATTCGAGCAGTACTTC.

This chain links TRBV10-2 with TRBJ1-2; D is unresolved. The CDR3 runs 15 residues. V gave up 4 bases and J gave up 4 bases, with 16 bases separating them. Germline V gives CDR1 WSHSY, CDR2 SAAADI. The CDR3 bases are TGCGCCAGCAGTGGGGAAGGGAGGCAGCTCTATGGCTACACCTTC. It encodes CASSGEGRQLYGYTF.

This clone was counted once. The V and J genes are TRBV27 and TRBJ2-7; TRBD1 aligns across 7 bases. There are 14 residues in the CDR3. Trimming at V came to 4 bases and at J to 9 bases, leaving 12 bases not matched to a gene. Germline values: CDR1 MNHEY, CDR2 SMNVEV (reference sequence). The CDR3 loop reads CASSSRGQEDGQYF. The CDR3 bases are TGTGCCAGCAGTTCACGTGGACAGGAGGACGGGCAGTACTTC.

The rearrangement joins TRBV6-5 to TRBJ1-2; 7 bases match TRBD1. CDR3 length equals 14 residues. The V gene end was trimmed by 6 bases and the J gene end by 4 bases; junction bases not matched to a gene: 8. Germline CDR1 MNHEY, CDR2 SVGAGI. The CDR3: CASSQDRDSYGYTF. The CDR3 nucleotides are TGTGCCAGCAGCCAAGACAGGGATTCCTATGGCTACACCTTC.

CDR3 region: CASSPPSLQETQYF. CDR3 sequence (DNA): TGTGCCAGCAGCCCGCCTAGCCTACAAGAGACCCAGTACTTC. The chain uses TRBV7-9 and TRBJ2-5; possibly TRBD2 for D (5 bases). This CDR3 has 14 residues. V dropped 5 bases and J dropped 2 bases, with 12 bases sitting between them. CDR1 is SEHNR and CDR2 is FQNEAQ in the germline V gene (reference sequence).

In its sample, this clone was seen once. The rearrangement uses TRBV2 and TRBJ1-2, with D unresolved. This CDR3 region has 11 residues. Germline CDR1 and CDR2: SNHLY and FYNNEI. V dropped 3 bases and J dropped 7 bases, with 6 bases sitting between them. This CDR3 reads CASSEQPGYTF. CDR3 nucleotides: TGTGCCAGCAGTGAGCAGCCTGGCTACACCTTC. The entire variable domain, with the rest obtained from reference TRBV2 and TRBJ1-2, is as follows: EPEVTQTPSHQVTQMGQEVILRCVPISNHLYFYWYRQILGQKVEFLVSFYNNEISEKSEIFDDQFSVERPDGSNFTLKIRSTKLEDSAMYFCASSEQPGYTFGSGTRLTVV.

The CDR3 here is CASSYSGTNSPLHF. CDR3 DNA sequence: TGTGCCAGCAGTTACTCCGGGACCAATTCACCCCTCCACTTT. The genes are TRBV6-5 and TRBJ1-6; the D gene is possibly TRBD1 (5 bases). The V end lost 0 bases, the J end lost 7 bases, and 7 bases lay between the germline ends. This CDR3 comprises 14 residues. CDR1 is MNHEY and CDR2 is SVGAGI in the germline V gene.

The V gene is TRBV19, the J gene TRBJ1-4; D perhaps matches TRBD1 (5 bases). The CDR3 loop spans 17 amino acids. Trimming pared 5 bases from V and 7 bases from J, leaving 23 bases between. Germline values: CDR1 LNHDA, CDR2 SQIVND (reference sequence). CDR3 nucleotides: TGTGCCAGTAGTCAGGAGGGACGGAGTCCTCTGGGTGAAAAACTGTTTTTT. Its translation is CASSQEGRSPLGEKLFF.

CDR3 residues: CAISVAGENTEAFF. The CDR3 nucleotides read TGTGCCATCAGTGTCGCAGGGGAGAACACTGAAGCTTTCTTT. V is TRBV10-3 and J is TRBJ1-1, with a weak D call TRBD1 (6 bases). The V end lost 4 bases, the J end lost 1 base, and 10 bases lay between the germline ends. The CDR3 consists of 14 residues. In germline, CDR1 is ENHRY, CDR2 SYGVKD.

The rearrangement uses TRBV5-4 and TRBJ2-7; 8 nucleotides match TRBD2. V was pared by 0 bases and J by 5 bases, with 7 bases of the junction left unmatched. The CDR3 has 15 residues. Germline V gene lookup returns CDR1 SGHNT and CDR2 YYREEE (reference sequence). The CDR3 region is CASSLDSGIKDEQYF. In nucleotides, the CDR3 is TGTGCCAGCAGCTTGGATAGCGGGATAAAGGACGAGCAGTACTTC. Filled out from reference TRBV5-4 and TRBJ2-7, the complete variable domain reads ETGVTQSPTHLIKTRGQQVTLRCSSQSGHNTVSWYQQALGQGPQFIFQYYREEENGRGNFPPRFSGLQFPNYSSELNVNALELDDSALYLCASSLDSGIKDEQYFGPGTRLTVT.

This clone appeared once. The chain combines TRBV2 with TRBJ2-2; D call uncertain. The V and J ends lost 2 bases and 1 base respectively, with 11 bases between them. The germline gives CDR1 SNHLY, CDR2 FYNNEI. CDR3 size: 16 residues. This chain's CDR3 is CASSESFTLNTGELFF. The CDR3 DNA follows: TGTGCCAGCAGTGAATCGTTCACACTGAACACCGGGGAGCTGTTTTTT.

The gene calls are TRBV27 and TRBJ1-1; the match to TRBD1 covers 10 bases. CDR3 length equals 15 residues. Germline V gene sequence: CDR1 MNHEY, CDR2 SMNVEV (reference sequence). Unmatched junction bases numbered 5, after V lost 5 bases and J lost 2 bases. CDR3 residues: CASSPRQGANTEAFF. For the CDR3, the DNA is TGTGCCAGCAGTCCGAGACAGGGGGCAAACACTGAAGCTTTCTTT.